These T cell receptor beta chains were read from a single sample in a study of blood T cell repertoires in COVID-19. The protocol was immunoSEQ multiplex PCR, while the TCRdb copy is restricted to in-frame clones and leaves out a portion. The sample shows 200,000 to 250,000 clones, about 87% of them seen only once. The sample was peripheral blood. The receptors shown here come from a man under 40 with COVID-19, enrolled during active disease. Each CDR3 is given with its conserved first and last residue. D genes are given only for firm matches. Only part of the rows carry a size: once, few, many, or a class if the clone is expanded.

v_call: TRBV7-2
clone_size: NA
j_call: TRBJ2-1
d_call: TRBD2
cdr3_aa: CASSLAASGRIEQFF
cdr3_nt: TGTGCCAGCAGCTTAGCGGCTAGCGGGAGGATTGAGCAGTTCTTC

v_call: TRBV12-5
clone_size: NA
j_call: TRBJ1-5
d_call: NA
cdr3_aa: CASGGTEVNNQPQHF
cdr3_nt: TGTGCTAGTGGTGGGACTGAAGTCAACAATCAGCCCCAGCATTTT

v_call: TRBV3-1/TRBV3-2
clone_size: NA
j_call: TRBJ1-4
d_call: NA
cdr3_aa: CASSQDVGAGEKLFF
cdr3_nt: TGTGCCAGCAGCCAAGATGTGGGGGCAGGTGAAAAACTGTTTTTT

v_call: TRBV4-3
clone_size: NA
j_call: TRBJ1-3
d_call: TRBD1
cdr3_aa: CASSQPLGQGEGTIYF
cdr3_nt: TGCGCCAGCAGCCAACCCCTGGGACAGGGGGAGGGCACCATATATTTT

v_call: TRBV12-3/TRBV12-4
clone_size: NA
j_call: TRBJ1-2
d_call: TRBD1
cdr3_aa: CASRQGESYGYTF
cdr3_nt: TGTGCCAGTCGACAGGGGGAAAGCTATGGCTACACCTTC

v_call: TRBV6-5
clone_size: once
j_call: TRBJ2-1
d_call: TRBD2
cdr3_aa: CASSRTSFNEQFF
cdr3_nt: TGTGCCAGCAGTCGGACTAGTTTCAATGAGCAGTTCTTC

v_call: TRBV2
clone_size: NA
j_call: TRBJ1-3
d_call: TRBD1
cdr3_aa: CASRSGQAHIPIYF
cdr3_nt: TGTGCCAGCAGGTCCGGACAGGCCCATATCCCCATATATTTT

v_call: TRBV20-1
clone_size: NA
j_call: TRBJ2-2
d_call: NA
cdr3_aa: CSVLSGGGKVF
cdr3_nt: TGCAGTGTTTTATCGGGTGGCGGAAAGGTTTTT

v_call: TRBV5-4
clone_size: NA
j_call: TRBJ1-1
d_call: TRBD1
cdr3_aa: CASSAGQGAPVTEAFF
cdr3_nt: TGTGCCAGCAGCGCAGGACAGGGGGCGCCGGTCACTGAAGCTTTCTTT

v_call: TRBV12-5
clone_size: NA
j_call: TRBJ1-4
d_call: NA
cdr3_aa: CASGLSLGGEKLFF
cdr3_nt: TGTGCTAGTGGTTTGTCCCTGGGGGGGGAAAAACTGTTTTTT

v_call: TRBV19
clone_size: NA
j_call: TRBJ1-2
d_call: TRBD1
cdr3_aa: CASSPRTGDAYGYTF
cdr3_nt: TGTGCCAGTAGTCCCCGGACAGGGGACGCCTATGGCTACACCTTC

v_call: TRBV5-8
clone_size: once
j_call: TRBJ1-4
d_call: TRBD1
cdr3_aa: CASSFSTGGNEKLFF
cdr3_nt: TGTGCCAGCAGCTTCAGTACAGGGGGAAATGAAAAACTGTTTTTT

v_call: TRBV7-3
clone_size: few
j_call: TRBJ2-1
d_call: NA
cdr3_aa: CASSLRATDNEQFF
cdr3_nt: TGTGCCAGCAGCTTAAGGGCGACGGACAATGAGCAGTTCTTC

v_call: TRBV6-2/TRBV6-3
clone_size: few
j_call: TRBJ1-2
d_call: NA
cdr3_aa: CASSLLVQANYGYTF
cdr3_nt: TGTGCCAGCAGTCTCCTTGTACAAGCTAACTATGGCTACACCTTC

v_call: TRBV6-5
clone_size: once
j_call: TRBJ1-4
d_call: NA
cdr3_aa: CASTGWVTNEKLFF
cdr3_nt: TGTGCCAGCACGGGGTGGGTGACTAATGAAAAACTGTTTTTT

v_call: TRBV19
clone_size: NA
j_call: TRBJ2-1
d_call: NA
cdr3_aa: CASRNHDSDEQFF
cdr3_nt: TGTGCCAGTAGAAACCATGACAGCGATGAGCAGTTCTTC

v_call: TRBV27
clone_size: NA
j_call: TRBJ1-2
d_call: TRBD1
cdr3_aa: CASSLSTGTGGVYGYTF
cdr3_nt: TGTGCCAGCAGTTTAAGCACAGGGACAGGGGGTGTCTATGGCTACACCTTC

v_call: TRBV6-2/TRBV6-3
clone_size: NA
j_call: TRBJ2-7
d_call: NA
cdr3_aa: CASSYWAGGTYEQYF
cdr3_nt: TGTGCCAGCAGTTATTGGGCAGGAGGCACCTACGAGCAGTACTTC

v_call: TRBV4-2
clone_size: NA
j_call: TRBJ1-5
d_call: NA
cdr3_aa: CASSQEGGGYISRPQHF
cdr3_nt: TGTGCCAGCAGCCAAGAGGGAGGGGGTTATATCTCCAGGCCCCAGCATTTT

v_call: TRBV19
clone_size: once
j_call: TRBJ2-1
d_call: TRBD2
cdr3_aa: CASSGRHLSYNEQFF
cdr3_nt: TGTGCCAGTAGCGGGAGGCATCTCTCCTACAATGAGCAGTTCTTC

v_call: TRBV19
clone_size: NA
j_call: TRBJ1-5
d_call: TRBD1
cdr3_aa: CASARGPYQPQHF
cdr3_nt: TGTGCCAGCGCCAGGGGGCCTTATCAGCCCCAGCATTTT

v_call: TRBV2
clone_size: NA
j_call: TRBJ2-7
d_call: NA
cdr3_aa: CASSEQAYEQYF
cdr3_nt: TGTGCCAGCAGTGAACAGGCCTACGAGCAGTACTTC

v_call: TRBV28
clone_size: NA
j_call: TRBJ1-5
d_call: NA
cdr3_aa: CATKFNVQSNQPQHF
cdr3_nt: TGTGCCACCAAGTTTAATGTCCAGTCAAATCAGCCCCAGCATTTT

v_call: TRBV5-1
clone_size: NA
j_call: TRBJ1-3
d_call: NA
cdr3_aa: CASSLAGQGRNTIYF
cdr3_nt: TGCGCCAGCAGCTTGGCCGGGCAGGGGAGAAACACCATATATTTT

v_call: TRBV5-1
clone_size: NA
j_call: TRBJ2-5
d_call: NA
cdr3_aa: CASSLVYTQETQYF
cdr3_nt: TGCGCCAGCAGCTTGGTTTACACCCAAGAGACCCAGTACTTC

v_call: TRBV6-8
clone_size: NA
j_call: TRBJ1-1
d_call: NA
cdr3_aa: CASQDSVEAFF
cdr3_nt: TGTGCCAGCCAGGACAGCGTTGAAGCTTTCTTT

v_call: TRBV14
clone_size: NA
j_call: TRBJ1-6
d_call: NA
cdr3_aa: CASSQEQGSSPLHF
cdr3_nt: TGTGCCAGCAGCCAAGAGCAGGGAAGCTCACCCCTCCACTTT

v_call: TRBV5-1
clone_size: once
j_call: TRBJ2-7
d_call: TRBD1
cdr3_aa: CASSRDRGEGYF
cdr3_nt: TGCGCCAGTTCCCGGGACAGGGGGGAAGGGTACTTC

v_call: TRBV27
clone_size: NA
j_call: TRBJ1-4
d_call: NA
cdr3_aa: CASSLGGFGEKLFF
cdr3_nt: TGTGCCAGTTCCCTAGGGGGTTTCGGCGAAAAACTGTTTTTT

v_call: TRBV2
clone_size: NA
j_call: TRBJ1-5
d_call: NA
cdr3_aa: CASRRDPPQHF
cdr3_nt: TGTGCCAGCAGGCGGGACCCGCCCCAGCATTTT

v_call: TRBV5-1
clone_size: NA
j_call: TRBJ2-3
d_call: TRBD2
cdr3_aa: CASSWGLAGTDTQYF
cdr3_nt: TGCGCCAGCAGCTGGGGACTAGCTGGCACAGATACGCAGTATTTT

v_call: TRBV7-6
clone_size: NA
j_call: TRBJ2-3
d_call: NA
cdr3_aa: CASSLGASRTDTQYF
cdr3_nt: TGTGCCAGCAGCTTAGGGGCTAGCCGCACAGATACGCAGTATTTT

v_call: TRBV4-1
clone_size: NA
j_call: TRBJ1-5
d_call: TRBD1
cdr3_aa: CASSRDTTGAPPHF
cdr3_nt: TGCGCCAGCAGCCGCGACACGACAGGGGCCCCTCCGCATTTT

v_call: TRBV6-6
clone_size: NA
j_call: TRBJ2-7
d_call: TRBD2
cdr3_aa: CASSPPGLATYEQYF
cdr3_nt: TGTGCCAGCAGCCCTCCGGGACTAGCGACGTACGAGCAGTACTTC

v_call: TRBV10-3
clone_size: NA
j_call: TRBJ1-5
d_call: NA
cdr3_aa: CAISESSGVGQPQHF
cdr3_nt: TGTGCCATCAGTGAGTCCAGCGGCGTGGGTCAGCCCCAGCATTTT

v_call: TRBV19
clone_size: NA
j_call: TRBJ1-3
d_call: TRBD1
cdr3_aa: CASSPTGVGGNTIYF
cdr3_nt: TGTGCCAGTAGTCCAACAGGGGTAGGAGGAAACACCATATATTTT

v_call: TRBV29-1
clone_size: NA
j_call: TRBJ1-2
d_call: NA
cdr3_aa: CSVPSTGTRAYGYTF
cdr3_nt: TGCAGCGTTCCCTCCACCGGGACACGAGCCTATGGCTACACCTTC

v_call: TRBV5-1
clone_size: NA
j_call: TRBJ2-3
d_call: TRBD2
cdr3_aa: CASSLVIAGGVTDTQYF
cdr3_nt: TGCGCCAGCAGCTTGGTAATAGCGGGGGGGGTCACAGATACGCAGTATTTT

v_call: TRBV30
clone_size: NA
j_call: TRBJ2-1
d_call: TRBD1
cdr3_aa: CAWSVQGTDAEQFF
cdr3_nt: TGTGCCTGGAGTGTACAGGGGACGGATGCTGAGCAGTTCTTC

v_call: TRBV27
clone_size: NA
j_call: TRBJ2-3
d_call: NA
cdr3_aa: CASSLAVLPYSTDTQYF
cdr3_nt: TGTGCCAGCAGTTTAGCCGTACTCCCTTATAGCACAGATACGCAGTATTTT

v_call: TRBV7-8
clone_size: NA
j_call: TRBJ1-2
d_call: NA
cdr3_aa: CASSWEGVDGYTF
cdr3_nt: TGTGCCAGCAGCTGGGAGGGGGTCGATGGCTACACCTTC

v_call: TRBV6-2/TRBV6-3
clone_size: NA
j_call: TRBJ1-1
d_call: NA
cdr3_aa: CASSYIEDTEAFF
cdr3_nt: TGTGCCAGCAGTTATATCGAGGACACTGAAGCTTTCTTT

v_call: TRBV18
clone_size: NA
j_call: TRBJ1-5
d_call: NA
cdr3_aa: CASSPSGGNQPQHF
cdr3_nt: TGTGCCAGCTCTCCGTCCGGGGGGAATCAGCCCCAGCATTTT

v_call: TRBV7-9
clone_size: NA
j_call: TRBJ2-2
d_call: TRBD2
cdr3_aa: CASPMASGANTGELFF
cdr3_nt: TGTGCCAGCCCCATGGCTAGCGGGGCGAACACCGGGGAGCTGTTTTTT

v_call: TRBV28
clone_size: NA
j_call: TRBJ2-3
d_call: NA
cdr3_aa: CASSPERSSQYF
cdr3_nt: TGTGCCAGCAGTCCCGAGAGGTCCTCTCAGTATTTT

v_call: TRBV19
clone_size: NA
j_call: TRBJ1-5
d_call: NA
cdr3_aa: CASSIWGLNSNQPQHF
cdr3_nt: TGTGCCAGTAGTATCTGGGGACTAAATAGCAATCAGCCCCAGCATTTT

v_call: TRBV10-1
clone_size: NA
j_call: TRBJ1-1
d_call: TRBD1
cdr3_aa: CASRRPRTGGSWSGKTEAFF
cdr3_nt: TGCGCCAGCAGGAGGCCGCGGACAGGGGGAAGTTGGTCAGGGAAAACTGAAGCTTTCTTT

v_call: TRBV18
clone_size: NA
j_call: TRBJ1-1
d_call: TRBD1
cdr3_aa: CASSTTGVNTEAFF
cdr3_nt: TGTGCCAGCTCAACAACAGGGGTGAACACTGAAGCTTTCTTT

v_call: TRBV13
clone_size: NA
j_call: TRBJ1-1
d_call: NA
cdr3_aa: CASSLDRSMNTEAFF
cdr3_nt: TGTGCCAGCAGCTTGGACAGAAGTATGAACACTGAAGCTTTCTTT

v_call: TRBV29-1
clone_size: NA
j_call: TRBJ2-1
d_call: TRBD1
cdr3_aa: CSVEGQGNEQFF
cdr3_nt: TGCAGCGTTGAGGGACAGGGAAATGAGCAGTTCTTC

v_call: TRBV6-5
clone_size: NA
j_call: TRBJ1-1
d_call: NA
cdr3_aa: CASSPLDRLRAEAFF
cdr3_nt: TGTGCCAGCAGTCCCCTCGACAGGCTTAGGGCTGAAGCTTTCTTT

v_call: TRBV10-3
clone_size: NA
j_call: TRBJ1-2
d_call: NA
cdr3_aa: CAISVSDANYGYTF
cdr3_nt: TGTGCCATCAGTGTTAGCGACGCTAACTATGGCTACACCTTC

v_call: TRBV6-6
clone_size: NA
j_call: TRBJ2-7
d_call: NA
cdr3_aa: CASILQEGMREQYF
cdr3_nt: TGTGCCAGCATCCTACAGGAGGGGATGAGGGAGCAGTACTTC